The 14 T cell receptor beta chains below all came from one sample that was sequenced in a study of cytotoxic CD8 clonotypes in ibrutinib-treated CLL. The repertoire was sequenced with immunoSEQ multiplex PCR; TCRdb's copy has only in-frame clones and lacks some. The repertoire holds 65,000 to 85,000 clones, with about nine tenths as singletons. Sequenced here: PBMCs, sampled after 12 months of ibrutinib treatment. Every receptor here comes from a human donor with chronic lymphocytic leukemia.

The chain recombines TRBV9 with TRBJ2-5; the match to TRBD1 covers 9 bases. The CDR3 sequence is 15 residues long. Per the germline V gene, CDR1 is SGDLS and CDR2 is YYNGEE. With 0 bases clipped from V and 5 bases from J, the junction kept 5 bases outside the gene matches. This CDR3 reads CASSVEGQGPETQYF. In DNA form, the CDR3 reads TGTGCCAGCAGCGTAGAGGGACAGGGACCGGAGACCCAGTACTTC.

The V and J genes are TRBV19 and TRBJ1-3; the D is unclear. The CDR3 extends over 18 amino acids. The V gene's germline CDR1 is LNHDA and CDR2 SQIVND (reference sequence). Trimming took off 9 bases at V and 0 bases at J, with 24 bases between the two ends. CDR3 bases: TGTGCCAGCCGAGACGTCGGTTTTTCTCCAAACTCTGGAAACACCATATATTTT. This translates into CASRDVGFSPNSGNTIYF.

The CDR3 region has the DNA TGTGCCAGCAGCTCCCCCGGGACTAGTTTCCCCGGGGAGCTGTTTTTT. Protein: CASSSPGTSFPGELFF. This chain links TRBV5-4 with TRBJ2-2; 8 bases align to TRBD2. The CDR3 runs to 16 residues. Germline V lookup: CDR1 SGHNT, CDR2 YYREEE (reference sequence). Trimming at V came to 3 bases and at J to 6 bases, leaving 10 bases not matched to a gene.

The chain couples TRBV28 to TRBJ2-7, with no clear D. The ends were cut back, 5 bases at V and 2 bases at J, with 10 bases in the middle. The CDR3 length is 13 residues. CDR1 and CDR2 from the germline V gene are MDHEN and SYDVKM. CDR3 in amino acids: CASSIPLTYEQYF. In DNA form, the CDR3 reads TGTGCCAGCAGTATACCCCTAACCTACGAGCAGTACTTC.

The genes are TRBV7-9 and TRBJ2-2; no clear D gene. Trimming cost V 6 bases and J 6 bases, with 20 bases left between them. Germline CDR1 is SEHNR and CDR2 is FQNEAQ (reference sequence). This CDR3 contains 16 residues. The CDR3 protein is CASRSLEDRGPGELFF. CDR3 nucleotides: TGTGCCAGCAGGTCGTTAGAGGACCGTGGACCCGGGGAGCTGTTTTTT.

On this clone itself: The same CDR3 also results from other DNA sequences found in this sample. This rearrangement joins TRBV9 to TRBJ2-5; D possibly uses TRBD1 or TRBD2 (5 bases each). There are 12 residues in the CDR3. Per the germline V gene, CDR1 is SGDLS and CDR2 is YYNGEE. Deletions cut 0 bases from V and 5 bases from J, with 5 bases between. The DNA of the CDR3 is TGTGCCAGCAGCGTAGGGGGGGAGACCCAGTACTTC. This translates into CASSVGGETQYF.

The count of this clone is one. The genes are TRBV28 and TRBJ2-2; TRBD2 agrees at 8 bases. The germline CDR1 and CDR2 sequences are MDHEN and SYDVKM. This CDR3 spans 15 amino acids. With 5 bases clipped from V and 4 bases from J, the junction kept 6 bases outside the gene matches. The chain's CDR3 is CASSRSGRRTGELFF. The CDR3 nucleotides are TGTGCCAGCAGTCGAAGCGGGAGACGCACCGGGGAGCTGTTTTTT.

The rearrangement uses TRBV5-1 and TRBJ1-1, with D perhaps matching TRBD1 (6 bases). V lost 4 bases and J 7 bases, leaving 14 bases between the germline ends. The CDR3 loop spans 13 amino acids. CDR1 SGHRS and CDR2 YFSETQ come from the germline V gene. CDR3 loop: CASSREDSLEAFF. The CDR3 DNA sequence: TGCGCCAGCAGCCGAGAGGACAGCCTTGAAGCTTTCTTT.

The genes are TRBV6-5 and TRBJ1-2; D call uncertain. With 5 bases removed from V and 4 bases from J, the gap between germline ends came to 14 bases. Germline V lookup: CDR1 MNHEY, CDR2 SVGAGI. The CDR3 is 14 amino acids. CDR3 sequence reads: CASSPSRRGYGYTF. The DNA for the CDR3 is TGTGCCAGCAGTCCGTCCCGCCGGGGCTATGGCTACACCTTC.

DNA for the CDR3: TGCGCCAGCAGCCAAGGGACAGATCGCGACATTCAGTACTTC. Amino acid sequence: CASSQGTDRDIQYF. The J gene is TRBJ2-4, the V gene TRBV4-1; tentatively, D is TRBD1 (6 bases). This CDR3 region has 14 residues. Trimming left V 1 base short and J 8 bases short, with 12 bases between. Germline V gives CDR1 MGHRA, CDR2 YSYEKL.

This clone was detected once. The rearrangement links TRBV4-2 to TRBJ1-3; D is uncertain. V lost 0 bases and J lost 0, with 9 bases in between. CDR3 length: 16 amino acids. CDR1 is LGHNA, CDR2 YNFKEQ, per germline. This CDR3 reads CASSQEAAPSGNTIYF. DNA for the CDR3: TGTGCCAGCAGCCAAGAGGCAGCTCCCTCTGGAAACACCATATATTTT.

The chain has TRBV28 and TRBJ2-7, with TRBD1 matching over 10 bases. Germline CDR1 and CDR2: MDHEN and SYDVKM. This CDR3 has 14 residues. The ends lost 6 bases at V and 2 bases at J; junction bases unmatched: 4. The CDR3 spells CASRGTGAPYEQYF. The CDR3 region has the DNA TGTGCCAGCAGGGGGACAGGGGCACCCTACGAGCAGTACTTC.

The chain is built from TRBV5-5 and TRBJ2-7, with 13 bases that match TRBD2. Germline-derived CDR1 and CDR2 are SGHKS and YYEKEE (reference sequence). The CDR3 length is 14 residues. J lost 6 bases, V lost 5 bases, and 5 bases had no gene match. As DNA, the CDR3 is TGTGCCAGCAGGTGGACTAGCGGGAGTGGCGAGCAGTACTTC. Protein sequence: CASRWTSGSGEQYF.

In its sample, this clone was seen once. This CDR3 reads CSVEGGVSWNEQFF. DNA for the CDR3: TGCAGCGTTGAAGGGGGGGTATCGTGGAATGAGCAGTTCTTC. The chain carries TRBV29-1 and TRBJ2-1; tentatively, D is TRBD2 (6 bases). The CDR3 has 14 residues. Germline CDR1 and CDR2: SQVTM and ANQGSEA. The ends were cut back, 1 base at V and 7 bases at J, with 14 bases in the middle.